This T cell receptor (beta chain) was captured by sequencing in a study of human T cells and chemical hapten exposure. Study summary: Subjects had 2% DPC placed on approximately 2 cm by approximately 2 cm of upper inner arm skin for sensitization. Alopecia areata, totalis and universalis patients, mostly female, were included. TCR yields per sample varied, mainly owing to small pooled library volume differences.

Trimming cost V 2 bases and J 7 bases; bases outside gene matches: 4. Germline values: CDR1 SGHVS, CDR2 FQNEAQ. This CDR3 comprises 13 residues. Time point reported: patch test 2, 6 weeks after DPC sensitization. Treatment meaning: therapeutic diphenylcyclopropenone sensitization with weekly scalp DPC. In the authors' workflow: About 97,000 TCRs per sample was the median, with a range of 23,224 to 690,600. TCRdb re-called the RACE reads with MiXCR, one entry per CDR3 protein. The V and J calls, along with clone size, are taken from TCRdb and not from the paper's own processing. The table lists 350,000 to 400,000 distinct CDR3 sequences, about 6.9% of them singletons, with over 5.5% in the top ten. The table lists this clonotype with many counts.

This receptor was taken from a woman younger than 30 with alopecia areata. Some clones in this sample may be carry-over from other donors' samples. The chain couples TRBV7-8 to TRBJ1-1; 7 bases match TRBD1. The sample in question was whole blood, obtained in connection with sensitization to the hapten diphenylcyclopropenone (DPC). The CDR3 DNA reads TGTGCCAGCAGCTTAAGGGGGCCTGGTGAAGCTTTCTTT. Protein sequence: CASSLRGPGEAFF.